Detailed here is one TCR beta chain. Its specificity is unknown. These data belong to a study of vaccination and CD4 T cells after COVID-19. Sequencing of the DNA from cultured CD4+ T cells was carried out with the Oncomine TCR Beta short-read assay. TCRdb used MiXCR to reprocess the PCR reads, holding one entry per CDR3 protein. Here the sample spans 3,000 or so distinct CDR3 sequences, 76% being singletons. The junction had 2 bases not matched to a gene; V was cut back by 1 base and J by 8 bases. This CDR3 spans 14 amino acids. Looked up from germline, CDR1 is SGHTA and CDR2 is FQGNSA. Treatment described: roughly ten-day PBMC culture with coronavirus spike peptide pools or control peptides (ViraFEST assay).

This chain uses TRBV7-2 with TRBJ1-6; 7 bases are a match to TRBD1. The sequenced sample was CD4+ T cells from blood, cultured in vitro. This TCR was recovered from a human donor who had recovered from COVID-19. CDR3 in DNA: TGTGCCAGCAGCTTAGAGGGGGCTTATTCACCCCTCCACTTT. Protein: CASSLEGAYSPLHF.